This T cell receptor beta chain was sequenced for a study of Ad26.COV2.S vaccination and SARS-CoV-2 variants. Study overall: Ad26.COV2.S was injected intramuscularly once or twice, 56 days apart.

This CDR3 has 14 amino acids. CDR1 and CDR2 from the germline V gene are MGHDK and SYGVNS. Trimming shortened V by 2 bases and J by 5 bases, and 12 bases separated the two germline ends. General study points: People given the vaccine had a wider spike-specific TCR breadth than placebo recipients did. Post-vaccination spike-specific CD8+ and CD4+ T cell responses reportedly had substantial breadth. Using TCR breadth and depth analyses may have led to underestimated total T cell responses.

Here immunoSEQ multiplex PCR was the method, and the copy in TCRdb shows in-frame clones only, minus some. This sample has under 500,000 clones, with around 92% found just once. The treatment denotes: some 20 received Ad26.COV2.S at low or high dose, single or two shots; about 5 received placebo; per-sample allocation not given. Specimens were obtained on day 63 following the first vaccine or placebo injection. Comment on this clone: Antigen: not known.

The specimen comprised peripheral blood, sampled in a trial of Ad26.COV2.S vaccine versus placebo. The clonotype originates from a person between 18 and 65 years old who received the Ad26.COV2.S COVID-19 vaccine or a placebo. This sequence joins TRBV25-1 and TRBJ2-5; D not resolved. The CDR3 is CASSEPPGRETQYF. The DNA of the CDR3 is TGTGCCAGCAGTGAACCCCCAGGACGGGAGACCCAGTACTTC.